Each of the 5 T cell receptor beta chains below was sequenced from the same sample in a study of response to subunit inactivated influenza vaccine. TCRdb recomputed calls from the RT-PCR reads with MiXCR, one row per CDR3 protein. The data show 500,000 or so distinct CDR3 sequences, approximately 11% seen once. The starting material was PBMCs from blood, obtained 35 to 45 days after vaccination. The source is a man aged 50-60 years who received an inactivated influenza vaccine.

The table lists this clonotype with many counts. The chain has TRBV12-3 or TRBV12-4 and TRBJ1-5; 8 nucleotides line up with TRBD1. The V gene end was trimmed by 8 bases and the J gene end by 0 bases; junction bases not matched to a gene: 9. The CDR3 extends over 16 amino acids. This CDR3 is CASSSAGTGSNQPQHF. The CDR3, as DNA: TGTGCCAGCTCCTCCGCCGGGACAGGTAGCAATCAGCCCCAGCATTTT.

In its sample, this clonotype was seen many times. The V call is TRBV7-2, the J call TRBJ2-3; no reliable D call. V was cut by 1 base and J by 6 bases, with 11 bases left in between. Germline lookup yields CDR1 SGHTA and CDR2 FQGNSA. This CDR3 region has 14 residues. CDR3 DNA: TGTGCCAGCAGCTTAGGGTCGATCGGGGATACGCAGTATTTT. This codes for CASSLGSIGDTQYF. The variable domain in full, completed from reference TRBV7-2 and TRBJ2-3, reads GAGVSQSPSNKVTEKGKDVELRCDPISGHTALYWYRQSLGQGLEFLIYFQGNSAPDKSGLPSDRFSAERTGGSVSTLTIQRTQQEDSAVYLCASSLGSIGDTQYFGPGTRLTVL.

This clonotype was counted many times. The gene calls are TRBV12-3 or TRBV12-4 and TRBJ2-5, with D unclear. This CDR3 has 14 residues. V was clipped by 2 bases and J by 4 bases, with 11 bases between them. In DNA form, the CDR3 reads TGTGCCAGCAGTTTATTCAGTATTACAGAGACCCAGTACTTC. Its protein product is CASSLFSITETQYF.

This clonotype was seen more than once but under ten times. The rearrangement joins TRBV6-5 to TRBJ2-7; 11 bases fit TRBD2. The J segment lost 4 bases and the V segment lost 0 bases, leaving 14 bases of the junction unmatched. Germline V gene sequence: CDR1 MNHEY, CDR2 SVGAGI. This CDR3 is 19 amino acids long. CDR3 residues: CASSYSRLAGRTDFYEQYF. CDR3 bases: TGTGCCAGCAGTTACTCGAGACTAGCGGGACGAACTGACTTTTACGAGCAGTACTTC.

There are many counts of this clonotype. The chain uses TRBV7-8 and TRBJ1-2; D not resolved. Trimming removed 3 bases at V and 1 base at J, with 9 bases between. The germline V gene encodes CDR1 SGHVS and CDR2 FQNEAQ. CDR3 size: 14 residues. CDR3 sequence reads: CASSFQPHNYGYTF. CDR3 DNA sequence: TGTGCCAGCAGCTTCCAACCCCATAACTATGGCTACACCTTC.